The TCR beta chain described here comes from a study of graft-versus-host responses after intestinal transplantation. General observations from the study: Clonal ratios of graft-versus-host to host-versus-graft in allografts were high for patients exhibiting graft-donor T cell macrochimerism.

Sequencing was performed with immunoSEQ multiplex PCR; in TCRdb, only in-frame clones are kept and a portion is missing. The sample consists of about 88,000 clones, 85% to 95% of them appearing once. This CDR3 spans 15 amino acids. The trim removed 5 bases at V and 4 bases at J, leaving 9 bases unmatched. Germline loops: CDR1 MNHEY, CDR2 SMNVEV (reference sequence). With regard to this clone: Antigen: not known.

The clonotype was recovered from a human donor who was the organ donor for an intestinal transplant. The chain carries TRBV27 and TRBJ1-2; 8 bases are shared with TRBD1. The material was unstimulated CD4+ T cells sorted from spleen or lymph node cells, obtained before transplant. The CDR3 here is CASSVPGQAFYGYTF. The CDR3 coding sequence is TGTGCCAGCAGTGTGCCGGGACAGGCTTTCTATGGCTACACCTTC.